A selection of T cell receptor beta chains follows, all from one sample in a study of cytomegalovirus exposure and HLA in healthy donors. Only in-frame clones appear in the TCRdb table, and some are missing; sequencing was by immunoSEQ multiplex PCR. The sample has roughly 120,000 clones; 80% are singletons. Sequenced sample: PBMCs. Receptors were obtained from a male donor in good health and CMV-seronegative. The CDR3 runs from the conserved cysteine through the conserved F or W. Fields, in order: D gene, clone size, V gene, J gene, CDR3 DNA, CDR3 protein. The D gene is left open where the match is weak. Where a row states a size, it is once, few, many or the class of an expanded clone; other rows omit it.

D: TRBD1; size: .; V: TRBV6-4; J: TRBJ1-1; DNA: TGTGCCAGCAGTGAGGGGACAGGGAACACTGAAGCTTTCTTT; CDR3: CASSEGTGNTEAFF
D: .; size: .; V: TRBV28; J: TRBJ1-3; DNA: TGTGCCAGCAGTTTATTCCGACCACAAACATTGACAGATACCATATATTTT; CDR3: CASSLFRPQTLTDTIYF
D: .; size: .; V: TRBV9; J: TRBJ2-2; DNA: TGTGCCAGCAGCGTAGAGGGGGGGACGAACACCGGGGAGCTGTTTTTT; CDR3: CASSVEGGTNTGELFF
D: .; size: .; V: TRBV9; J: TRBJ2-6; DNA: TGTGCCAGCAGCGTAGCAGCTGGGGCCAACGGCCTGACTTTC; CDR3: CASSVAAGANGLTF
D: .; size: .; V: TRBV9; J: TRBJ1-2; DNA: TGTGCCAGCAGCCCCCGGACAGCTAACTATGGCTACACCTTC; CDR3: CASSPRTANYGYTF
D: TRBD2; size: once; V: TRBV7-2; J: TRBJ2-5; DNA: TGTGCCAGCAGCCCCTACGGGGGGGATGAGACCCAGTACTTC; CDR3: CASSPYGGDETQYF
D: .; size: .; V: TRBV15; J: TRBJ2-7; DNA: TGTGCCACCAGCAGGGAGGATACCTACGAGCAGTACTTC; CDR3: CATSREDTYEQYF
D: .; size: .; V: TRBV9; J: TRBJ1-2; DNA: TGTGCCAGCAGCTACCCCCTATCAGGGGTGGATGGCTACACCTTC; CDR3: CASSYPLSGVDGYTF
D: TRBD2; size: .; V: TRBV9; J: TRBJ2-2; DNA: TGTGCCAGCAGCGGACTGGGACTAGCGGGGGGCCGAACCGGGGAGCTGTTTTTT; CDR3: CASSGLGLAGGRTGELFF
D: .; size: .; V: TRBV23-1; J: TRBJ1-2; DNA: TGCGCCAGCAGCAAAACCACGGAGTATGGCTACACCTTC; CDR3: CASSKTTEYGYTF
D: .; size: once; V: TRBV7-9; J: TRBJ2-1; DNA: TGTGCCAGCAGCCTGAGCGGATGGGTCTTC; CDR3: CASSLSGWVF
D: .; size: .; V: TRBV28; J: TRBJ2-7; DNA: TGTGCCAGCAGTCCCAACGAGGGCTACGAGCAGTACTTC; CDR3: CASSPNEGYEQYF
D: TRBD1; size: .; V: TRBV7-6; J: TRBJ1-3; DNA: TGTGCCAGCAGCCGACTAGGGGGCGCGTCTGGAAACACCATATATTTT; CDR3: CASSRLGGASGNTIYF
D: .; size: .; V: TRBV27; J: TRBJ1-5; DNA: TGTGCCAGCAGCCCCTGGGGGCCCAACGTTAATCAGCCCCAGCATTTT; CDR3: CASSPWGPNVNQPQHF
D: TRBD1; size: once; V: TRBV5-4; J: TRBJ2-1; DNA: TGTGCCAGCAGCTTGATGCAGGGGGCGCGAAGGAATGAGCAGTTCTTC; CDR3: CASSLMQGARRNEQFF
D: TRBD1; size: .; V: TRBV28; J: TRBJ2-7; DNA: TGTGCCAGCACCCGGACAGGGTTTGCTTACGAGCAGTACTTC; CDR3: CASTRTGFAYEQYF
D: .; size: .; V: TRBV5-4; J: TRBJ1-1; DNA: TGTGCCAGCAGCCTTTGGGGGGGGAACACTGAAGCTTTCTTT; CDR3: CASSLWGGNTEAFF
D: TRBD2; size: .; V: TRBV4-3; J: TRBJ2-3; DNA: TGCGCCAGCAGCCAAGATCTAGCGGGACGCACAGATACGCAGTATTTT; CDR3: CASSQDLAGRTDTQYF
D: TRBD1; size: .; V: TRBV10-3; J: TRBJ1-2; DNA: TGTGCCATCAGTCCGACAGGGACTAACTATGGCTACACCTTC; CDR3: CAISPTGTNYGYTF
D: TRBD2; size: .; V: TRBV7-2; J: TRBJ2-3; DNA: TGTGCCAGCAGCTTCAGAGCGGGAAACACAGATACGCAGTATTTT; CDR3: CASSFRAGNTDTQYF
D: .; size: .; V: TRBV28; J: TRBJ1-2; DNA: TGTGCCAGCAGACTCGGGATACAGTATAAACGTAACTATGGCTACACCTTC; CDR3: CASRLGIQYKRNYGYTF
D: TRBD1; size: .; V: TRBV18; J: TRBJ2-5; DNA: TGTGCCAGCTCACCGGACAGGAAAGAGACCCAGTACTTC; CDR3: CASSPDRKETQYF
D: .; size: .; V: TRBV29-1; J: TRBJ1-2; DNA: TGCAGCGCTGGAGAGACATTGGCAAATGGCTACACCTTC; CDR3: CSAGETLANGYTF
D: TRBD2; size: .; V: TRBV6-5; J: TRBJ2-5; DNA: TGTGCCAGCAGTTACTCGTATCGGGGGGGCGCGGAGACCCAGTACTTC; CDR3: CASSYSYRGGAETQYF
D: TRBD1; size: .; V: TRBV5-1; J: TRBJ1-5; DNA: TGCGCCAGCAGCTTGTCTTCGACAGGGGATCAACCCCAGCATTTT; CDR3: CASSLSSTGDQPQHF
D: TRBD1; size: .; V: TRBV7-2; J: TRBJ1-2; DNA: TGTGCCAGCAGCCCAGTCCAGGGGGGCAAATATGGCTACACCTTC; CDR3: CASSPVQGGKYGYTF
D: .; size: .; V: TRBV28; J: TRBJ2-3; DNA: TGTGCCAGCAGTTTAAGGGGTAGCACAGATACGCAGTATTTT; CDR3: CASSLRGSTDTQYF
D: TRBD1; size: .; V: TRBV2; J: TRBJ2-5; DNA: TGTGCCAGCAGTGATAGCAGGGGGCCCCAAGAGACCCAGTACTTC; CDR3: CASSDSRGPQETQYF
D: .; size: .; V: TRBV11-3; J: TRBJ2-2; DNA: TGTGCCAGCAGCCAAGTACCCCAAGGGGCTCTGTTTTTT; CDR3: CASSQVPQGALFF
D: .; size: .; V: TRBV19; J: TRBJ2-2; DNA: TGTGCCAGTAGACACACGAGCGGCTCCGGGGAGCTGTTTTTT; CDR3: CASRHTSGSGELFF
D: .; size: .; V: TRBV19; J: TRBJ2-6; DNA: TGTGCCAGTAGTATAGTCAGGGCTGGGGCCAACGGCCTGACTTTC; CDR3: CASSIVRAGANGLTF
D: .; size: .; V: TRBV18; J: TRBJ2-2; DNA: TGTGCCAGCTCACCTAAGACAGGAGCCGGGGAGCTGTTTTTT; CDR3: CASSPKTGAGELFF
D: .; size: .; V: TRBV19; J: TRBJ2-3; DNA: TGTGCCAGTAGTATCCAGCGGAGCACAGATACGCAGTATTTT; CDR3: CASSIQRSTDTQYF